Shown below are 31 T cell receptor beta chains from a single sample sequenced in a study of blood T cells in healthy people across ages. The authors ran a second PCR of roughly 6 to 12 cycles using a sample-barcoded 5' primer and a J-beta primer mix. TCRdb ran MiXCR on the 5' RACE reads and lists one entry per CDR3 protein. The data contain about 640,000 distinct CDR3 sequences, about 28% of them singletons. The sample comprised blood. All receptors derive from a woman over 75 in good health.

In the case of this clonotype: This could be a read error, since a much larger clone is one nucleotide away. This rearrangement joins TRBV30 to TRBJ2-7, with D possibly matching TRBD2 (5 bases). V lost 5 bases and J lost 5, with 13 bases in between. This CDR3 region has 12 residues. CDR1 and CDR2 from the germline V gene are GTSNPN and SVGIG (reference sequence). The CDR3 sequence: CAWAGSRNEQYF. The CDR3 nucleotides are TGTGCCTGGGCGGGCAGTCGGAACGAGCAGTACTTC. Supplemented by reference TRBV30 and TRBJ2-7, the full variable domain reads SQTIHQWPATLVQPVGSPLSLECTVEGTSNPNLYWYRQAAGRGLQLLFYSVGIGQISSEVPQNLSASRPQDRQFILSSKKLLLSDSGFYLCAWAGSRNEQYFGPGTRLTVT.

This clonotype was picked up many times. The chain carries TRBV5-1 and TRBJ2-3; perhaps TRBD1 as D (6 bases). V shed 4 bases and J shed 6 bases, with 15 bases lying between them. CDR1 is SGHRS, CDR2 YFSETQ, per germline. This CDR3 contains 14 residues. The CDR3 loop reads CASSQGTRGDTQYF. In DNA, the CDR3 is TGCGCCAGCAGCCAGGGGACCCGCGGGGATACGCAGTATTTT. Together with reference TRBV5-1 and TRBJ2-3, the CDR3 gives the full variable domain: KAGVTQTPRYLIKTRGQQVTLSCSPISGHRSVSWYQQTPGQGLQFLFEYFSETQRNKGNFPGRFSGRQFSNSRSEMNVSTLELGDSALYLCASSQGTRGDTQYFGPGTRLTVL.

This clonotype has at least ten counts. This chain joins TRBV29-1 and TRBJ2-5; TRBD1 aligns across 7 bases. Per the germline V gene, CDR1 is SQVTM and CDR2 is ANQGSEA. Germline trimming cut 1 base from V and 3 bases from J; bases unmatched to any gene: 11. This CDR3 comprises 16 residues. CDR3 protein: CSVEGQAYTGEETQYF. In nucleotides, the CDR3 is TGCAGCGTTGAAGGCCAAGCCTATACAGGGGAAGAGACCCAGTACTTC.

This clonotype was recorded only once. The germline gene is not matched at one end of the junction; a read error may be the cause. This chain uses TRBV7-9 with TRBJ1-5; a possible D gene is TRBD1 (6 bases). Germline CDR1 reads SEHNR; CDR2 reads FQNEAQ (reference sequence). The CDR3 totals 19 residues. In DNA form, the CDR3 reads TGTGCCAGCAGCCCCGATGAGGGTTGGGGGGCAGAGGACAATCAGCTCCAGCATTTT. As protein: CASSPDEGWGAEDNQLQHF.

This clonotype was picked up a small number of times. The genes are TRBV12-3 or TRBV12-4 and TRBJ2-5; D unclear. V lost 8 bases to trimming and J lost 5 bases, with 15 bases between them. The CDR3 runs to 13 residues. This CDR3 reads CASCGGVLETQYF. CDR3 nucleotides: TGTGCCAGCTGCGGTGGCGTTTTGGAGACCCAGTACTTC.

The V gene is TRBV29-1, the J gene TRBJ2-1, with 7 bases that match TRBD2. The CDR3 runs to 13 residues. Germline V gene sequence: CDR1 SQVTM, CDR2 ANQGSEA. The V segment lost 4 bases and the J segment 2 bases; nucleotides outside the gene matches: 2. The CDR3 reads CSVAGGTYNEQFF. CDR3 coding DNA: TGCAGCGTTGCGGGAGGAACCTACAATGAGCAGTTCTTC.

Points on this clonotype: A read error may be the cause here, since a much bigger clone is one base away. The chain couples TRBV5-1 to TRBJ2-2, with TRBD2 as a possible D gene (5 bases). Germline V lookup: CDR1 SGHRS, CDR2 YFSETQ. This CDR3 spans 14 amino acids. The CDR3: CASSLDGGSGERFF. DNA of the CDR3: TGCGCCAGCAGCCTGGACGGAGGATCTGGGGAGCGGTTTTTT.

With respect to this clonotype: A much larger clone lies one base from this, so it may be a read error. This sequence joins TRBV7-3 and TRBJ2-5, with 12 bases fitting TRBD2. V was pared by 4 bases and J by 11 bases, with 11 bases of the junction left unmatched. The CDR3 covers 15 residues. Germline CDR1 reads SGHTA; CDR2 reads FQGTGA. CDR3 protein: CASSSLAGGHNEQYF. As DNA, the CDR3 is TGTGCCAGCAGCTCCCTAGCGGGGGGGCACAATGAGCAGTACTTC.

The table lists this clonotype with a few counts. Since a much larger clone is just one base distant, this may be a read error. The chain is built from TRBV9 and TRBJ2-1; the D call may be TRBD1 or TRBD2 (5 bases each). This CDR3 spans 14 amino acids. Germline assignment: CDR1 SGDLS and CDR2 YYNGEE. The V gene lost 4 bases and the J gene lost 13 bases, with 21 bases spanning the gap. The CDR3 protein is CASSTGPEPKTQFF. CDR3 coding DNA: TGTGCCAGCAGCACGGGACCGGAACCCAAGACCCAGTTCTTC.

Ten or more counts support this clonotype. The chain links TRBV4-1 to TRBJ2-7; TRBD2 is a possible D gene (5 bases). The CDR3 is 12 amino acids. Germline CDR1 reads MGHRA; CDR2 reads YSYEKL. Trimming left V 1 base short and J 5 bases short, with 6 bases between. This chain's CDR3 is CASSQVSDEQYF. CDR3 bases: TGCGCCAGCAGCCAAGTTAGCGACGAGCAGTACTTC.

In this sample, this clonotype turned up a few times. V is TRBV5-1 and J is TRBJ2-3, with 8 nucleotides matching TRBD2. After removal of 4 bases from V and 2 bases from J, the junction contained 9 bases not matched to a gene. Germline CDR1 SGHRS, CDR2 YFSETQ. The CDR3 length is 16 residues. The chain's CDR3 is CASSRILADYTDTQYF. The CDR3 DNA reads as TGCGCCAGCAGCCGAATACTAGCGGACTACACAGATACGCAGTATTTT.

The chain carries TRBV9 and TRBJ2-7; 10 nucleotides line up with TRBD2. J lost 3 bases, V lost 0 bases, and 3 bases had no gene match. The CDR3 covers 15 residues. CDR1 is SGDLS and CDR2 is YYNGEE in the germline V gene. The CDR3 is CASSVASGSYYEQYF. The CDR3 nucleotides read TGTGCCAGCAGCGTAGCTAGCGGGAGCTACTACGAGCAGTACTTC.

On this clonotype: A read error may be the cause here, since a much bigger clone is one base away. J is TRBJ2-7 and V is TRBV9; 8 nucleotides match TRBD1. From germline, CDR1 is SGDLS and CDR2 YYNGEE. The CDR3 spans 13 residues. The ends lost 5 bases at V and 6 bases at J; junction bases unmatched: 7. CDR3 DNA: TGTGCCAGCAGTGCTTGGACAGGGACCGAGCAGTACTTC. Protein: CASSAWTGTEQYF.

The chain uses TRBV6-1 and TRBJ2-7; 12 bases align to TRBD1. J was trimmed by 10 bases and V by 8 bases; bases with no gene match: 15. The CDR3 length is 15 residues. Germline CDR1 reads MNHNS; CDR2 reads SASEGT. The CDR3: CASGFRDRGQSDQYF. The DNA of the CDR3 is TGTGCCAGCGGATTTCGGGACAGGGGGCAATCAGACCAGTACTTC.

This clonotype was seen many times. CDR3 in DNA: TGTGCCAGCAGACTAACGCGGGGAGGGGGGGCCCTCAATGAGCAGTTCTTC. Translating it yields CASRLTRGGGALNEQFF. This chain uses TRBV7-2 with TRBJ2-1; a possible D gene is TRBD2 (7 bases). CDR1 and CDR2 from the germline V gene are SGHTA and FQGNSA. This CDR3 contains 17 residues. V dropped 6 bases and J dropped 6 bases, with 24 bases sitting between them.

In the case of this clonotype: A read error is possible here, since a much larger clone lies one base away. The V gene is TRBV7-2, the J gene TRBJ2-7; a possible D gene is TRBD2 (5 bases). The last part of the DNA fits TRBJ2-5 better; the J call may be wrong. The CDR3 covers 15 residues. The germline gives CDR1 SGHTA, CDR2 FQGNSA. CDR3 coding DNA: TGTGCCAGCAGCTCCGAGGGCCTTCGCCATGAGACCCAGTACTTC. It translates to CASSSEGLRHETQYF.

Here the CDR3 reads CASSEQGRSYEQYF. The CDR3 coding sequence is TGTGCCAGCAGTGAACAGGGGCGATCCTACGAGCAGTACTTC. V gene TRBV6-1 combines with J gene TRBJ2-7; a weak D match, TRBD1 (6 bases). Germline V gives CDR1 MNHNS, CDR2 SASEGT. The CDR3 contains 14 residues. Trimming took 2 bases from V and 1 from J, leaving 9 bases between them.

The genes are TRBV20-1 and TRBJ1-1, with D unclear. Germline V gene lookup returns CDR1 DFQATT and CDR2 SNEGSKA (reference sequence). Trimming cost V 4 bases and J 7 bases, with 10 bases left between them. The CDR3 runs 11 residues. As DNA, the CDR3 is TGCAGTGCTAATAAGGTCATTGAAGCTTTCTTT. This sequence encodes CSANKVIEAFF.

A word on this clonotype: Since a much larger clone is just one base distant, this may be a read error. The chain is built from TRBV7-6 and TRBJ2-7; D remains ambiguous. The CDR3 is 15 amino acids. Trimming removed 5 bases at V and 4 bases at J, with 18 bases between. Germline CDR1 and CDR2: SGHVS and FNYEAQ. CDR3 amino acids: CASSPLSGNRYEQYF. The CDR3 nucleotides read TGTGCCAGCAGCCCCCTTAGTGGGAACCGGTACGAGCAGTACTTC.

This clonotype has at least ten counts. This rearrangement joins TRBV11-1 to TRBJ2-1, with D perhaps assigned TRBD1 or TRBD2 (6 bases each). The V gene lost 7 bases and the J gene lost 6 bases, with 13 bases spanning the gap. This CDR3 spans 13 amino acids. Germline V gene sequence: CDR1 SGHAT, CDR2 FQDESV (reference sequence). The CDR3 sequence: CASKGGGRNEQFF. The CDR3 nucleotides read TGTGCCAGCAAGGGGGGCGGGCGCAATGAGCAGTTCTTC. The full variable domain, in which reference TRBV11-1 and TRBJ2-1 provide the parts outside the CDR3, is EAEVAQSPRYKITEKSQAVAFWCDPISGHATLYWYRQILGQGPELLVQFQDESVVDDSQLPKDRFSAERLKGVDSTLKIQPAELGDSAMYLCASKGGGRNEQFFGPGTRLTVL.

This clonotype was observed at least ten times. The V call is TRBV7-2, the J call TRBJ1-2, with 7 nucleotides matching TRBD1. With 3 bases clipped from V and 5 bases from J, the junction kept 3 bases outside the gene matches. Germline lookup yields CDR1 SGHTA and CDR2 FQGNSA. The CDR3 is 13 residues long. CDR3 in amino acids: CASSFRGLYGYTF. CDR3 DNA sequence: TGTGCCAGCAGCTTCAGGGGGTTGTATGGCTACACCTTC.

This chain joins TRBV9 and TRBJ1-1; no firm D call. This CDR3 is built from 16 residues. The V end was cut by 3 bases, the J end by 1 base, with 16 bases between. Germline V gene data show CDR1 as SGDLS and CDR2 as YYNGEE. The CDR3 bases are TGTGCCAGCAGCGACGAAGCCCTCTGGGGGAACACTGAAGCTTTCTTT. This encodes CASSDEALWGNTEAFF.

This clonotype was detected many times. This chain connects TRBV2 to TRBJ2-3; 9 positions match TRBD2. J gave up 6 bases and V 6 bases, and 7 bases lay outside the gene matches. The V gene's germline CDR1 is SNHLY and CDR2 FYNNEI. CDR3 length: 14 residues. Here the CDR3 reads CASSPSRGGDTQYF. The CDR3 DNA is TGTGCCAGCAGCCCCTCGCGGGGGGGGGATACGCAGTATTTT.

This clonotype came up a few times. The V gene is TRBV28, the J gene TRBJ1-6; D gene uncertain. Germline CDR1 and CDR2: MDHEN and SYDVKM. This CDR3 spans 15 amino acids. Trimming shortened V by 5 bases and J by 0 bases, and 8 bases separated the two germline ends. The CDR3 reads CASSESSSYNSPLHF. In nucleotides, the CDR3 is TGTGCCAGCAGTGAATCCAGCTCCTATAATTCACCCCTCCACTTT.

This clonotype was seen many times. At one end the junction does not follow the germline gene, possibly because of a read error. The rearrangement uses TRBV27 and TRBJ2-7; 7 bases are shared with TRBD2. This CDR3 has 14 amino acids. CDR1 MNHEY and CDR2 SMNVEV come from the germline V gene (reference sequence). The DNA for the CDR3 is TGTGCCAGCAGCGCCGGGACTACCTCCCACGAGCAGTACTTC. As protein: CASSAGTTSHEQYF.

This clonotype has a count of ten or more. The J gene is TRBJ2-7, the V gene TRBV9; D tentatively fits TRBD1 or TRBD2 (5 bases each). Trimming took 3 bases from V and 0 from J, leaving 10 bases between them. Per the germline V gene, CDR1 is SGDLS and CDR2 is YYNGEE. The CDR3 is 14 amino acids. The CDR3 sequence is CASSDGTASYEQYF. The CDR3 DNA sequence: TGTGCCAGCAGCGATGGGACGGCCTCCTACGAGCAGTACTTC.

This clonotype was observed a single time. This chain joins TRBV11-1 and TRBJ1-1; 9 nucleotides align to TRBD1. This CDR3 contains 16 residues. The trim removed 5 bases at V and 1 base at J, leaving 8 bases unmatched. Germline V gene data show CDR1 as SGHAT and CDR2 as FQDESV (reference sequence). This CDR3 is CASSPRDRAENTEAFF. CDR3 DNA: TGTGCCAGCAGCCCCCGGGACAGGGCTGAGAACACTGAAGCTTTCTTT.

This clonotype was counted a single time. Germline and junction disagree at one end, which may indicate a read error. The chain uses TRBV20-1 and TRBJ2-5; 9 bases line up with TRBD2. CDR3 length: 17 amino acids. In germline, CDR1 is DFQATT, CDR2 SNEGSKA (reference sequence). CDR3 loop: CSARGLAGTQGEETRYF. The CDR3, as DNA: TGCAGTGCCAGGGGCCTAGCGGGGACTCAGGGAGAAGAGACCCGGTACTTC.

Details on this clonotype: A read error may produce the germline difference seen at one junction end. This sequence joins TRBV9 and TRBJ1-6, with D possibly being TRBD1 (5 bases). CDR1 SGDLS and CDR2 YYNGEE come from the germline V gene. The CDR3 is 15 residues long. The CDR3 bases are TGTGCCAGCAGCGTAGGGGCAGGGAGGGATTCGCCCCCCCACTTT. This gives the protein CASSVGAGRDSPPHF.

This clonotype was counted many times. CDR3 nucleotides: TGTGCCAGCAGCTTAAATCCCCTGTCCACAGATACGCAGTATTTT. It translates to CASSLNPLSTDTQYF. The chain employs TRBV11-2 and TRBJ2-3; no firm D call. The CDR3 is 15 residues long. Deletions cut 2 bases from V and 2 bases from J, with 11 bases between. Germline loops: CDR1 SGHAT, CDR2 FQNNGV.

The genes are TRBV28 and TRBJ2-7; either TRBD1 or TRBD2 may fit D (5 bases each). Germline-derived CDR1 and CDR2 are MDHEN and SYDVKM. This CDR3 has 13 amino acids. V lost 8 bases to trimming and J lost 1 base, with 12 bases between them. The chain's CDR3 is CASGQGESYEQYF. DNA of the CDR3: TGTGCCAGCGGCCAGGGAGAGTCCTACGAGCAGTACTTC.